Below, 19 T cell receptor beta chains from the same sample are listed, as sequenced in a study of T cell responses to AZD1222 COVID-19 vaccine. Here immunoSEQ multiplex PCR was the method, and the copy in TCRdb shows in-frame clones only, minus some. This table holds some 96,000 clones, just under 90% found once. This sample comprised peripheral blood, obtained on day 0 of AZD1222 vaccination. Receptors originate from an adult in good health.

The chain recombines TRBV18 with TRBJ1-2; no definite D call. Trimming removed 6 bases from V and 8 bases from J, with 22 bases in between. Per germline, CDR1 KGHSH and CDR2 LQKENI. The CDR3 contains 15 residues. CDR3 in amino acids: CASSQTTQLSMGYTF. Here the CDR3 DNA reads TGTGCCAGCTCCCAGACCACACAGTTGTCTATGGGCTACACCTTC.

V and J are TRBV7-9 and TRBJ1-3; D is possibly TRBD1 (6 bases). Trimming left V 1 base short and J 8 bases short, with 9 bases between. The V gene's germline CDR1 is SEHNR and CDR2 FQNEAQ (reference sequence). This CDR3 region has 13 residues. This chain's CDR3 is CASSLGGADTIYF. The CDR3 coding sequence is TGTGCCAGCAGCTTAGGGGGGGCGGACACCATATATTTT.

The CDR3 nucleotides are TGTGCCAGCAGCAGACCAGCAGAAAGCTATGGCTACACCTTC. This sequence encodes CASSRPAESYGYTF. The chain has TRBV7-9 and TRBJ1-2, with D uncertain. The V and J ends lost 5 bases and 4 bases respectively, with 14 bases between them. Per germline, CDR1 SEHNR and CDR2 FQNEAQ (reference sequence). The CDR3 is made up of 14 amino acids.

The chain has TRBV7-2 and TRBJ2-7; 9 nucleotides align to TRBD2. Germline CDR1 is SGHTA and CDR2 is FQGNSA. Trimming cost V 0 bases and J 2 bases; bases outside gene matches: 11. The CDR3 runs to 18 residues. The CDR3 bases are TGTGCCAGCAGCTTAGCGGGCCCCTCTAGCGGGACCCCCTACGAGCAGTACTTC. This gives the protein CASSLAGPSSGTPYEQYF.

V is TRBV5-1 and J is TRBJ1-1, with D unresolved. The V end was cut by 0 bases, the J end by 4 bases, with 7 bases between. This CDR3 region has 13 residues. Per germline, CDR1 SGHRS and CDR2 YFSETQ. The CDR3 DNA reads TGCGCCAGCAGCTTGGGTCTGGCCACTGAAGCTTTCTTT. Amino acid sequence: CASSLGLATEAFF.

This clone was picked up a small number of times. The chain employs TRBV4-1 and TRBJ1-2; D unclear. Germline lookup yields CDR1 MGHRA and CDR2 YSYEKL. This CDR3 region has 12 residues. The V end was cut by 0 bases, the J end by 10 bases, with 9 bases between. The CDR3 region has the DNA TGCGCCAGCAGCCAAGACGGCCACTCCTACACCTTC. Amino acid sequence: CASSQDGHSYTF.

This chain uses TRBV7-3 with TRBJ2-3; 7 bases match TRBD2. The ends lost 4 bases at V and 0 bases at J; junction bases unmatched: 4. From germline, CDR1 is SGHTA and CDR2 FQGTGA. The CDR3 is made up of 15 amino acids. The CDR3 DNA is TGTGCCAGCAGCTCAACTAGCGCTAGCACAGATACGCAGTATTTT. Protein: CASSSTSASTDTQYF. The whole variable domain, filled in from reference TRBV7-3 and TRBJ2-3, reads GAGVSQTPSNKVTEKGKYVELRCDPISGHTALYWYRQSLGQGPEFLIYFQGTGAADDSGLPNDRFFAVRPEGSVSTLKIQRTERGDSAVYLCASSSTSASTDTQYFGPGTRLTVL.

This clone was detected only once. V usage is TRBV11-3 and J usage is TRBJ1-6; the match to TRBD1 covers 7 bases. The CDR3 has 14 amino acids. With V trimmed by 1 base and J by 10 bases, 4 bases remained unmatched. Germline lookup yields CDR1 SGHNT and CDR2 YENEEA. The CDR3 region has the DNA TGTGCCAGCAGCTTAGGTCAGGGGGAATCACCCCTCCACTTT. Translation: CASSLGQGESPLHF.

This CDR3 is CASSFIHGFEQYF. CDR3 in DNA: TGTGCCAGCAGCTTCATACACGGGTTCGAGCAGTACTTC. This chain joins TRBV5-6 and TRBJ2-7; D is uncertain. CDR3 size: 13 residues. Germline V gene data show CDR1 as SGHDT and CDR2 as YYEEEE. V dropped 2 bases and J dropped 6 bases, with 12 bases sitting between them.

The chain employs TRBV7-2 and TRBJ2-7; tentative D call: TRBD1 (6 bases). The germline V gene encodes CDR1 SGHTA and CDR2 FQGNSA. CDR3 length: 14 residues. V was trimmed by 0 bases and J by 3 bases, leaving 9 bases between them. The CDR3: CASSLAGQLYEQYF. The CDR3 nucleotides read TGTGCCAGCAGCTTAGCGGGACAACTCTACGAGCAGTACTTC.

The chain employs TRBV6-1 and TRBJ2-7; no clear D gene. This CDR3 spans 12 amino acids. Trimming took off 3 bases at V and 4 bases at J, with 7 bases between the two ends. The germline gives CDR1 MNHNS, CDR2 SASEGT. The CDR3 DNA follows: TGTGCCAGCAGTGACACAGAATACGAGCAGTACTTC. It encodes CASSDTEYEQYF.

The chain links TRBV9 to TRBJ1-4; unclear D gene. V shed 0 bases and J shed 7 bases, with 13 bases lying between them. Germline CDR1 reads SGDLS; CDR2 reads YYNGEE. This CDR3 has 15 amino acids. DNA for the CDR3: TGTGCCAGCAGCGTAGGCGACTCCAACCGTGAAAAACTGTTTTTT. As protein: CASSVGDSNREKLFF.

The chain has TRBV10-3 and TRBJ1-1, with 10 bases matching TRBD1. J was trimmed by 3 bases and V by 6 bases; bases with no gene match: 19. This CDR3 contains 19 residues. Looked up from germline, CDR1 is ENHRY and CDR2 is SYGVKD. Here the CDR3 reads CAISIPGQGPFFSDTEAFF. The CDR3 nucleotides read TGTGCCATCAGCATACCGGGACAGGGGCCTTTTTTCTCGGACACTGAAGCTTTCTTT.

The V and J genes are TRBV11-3 and TRBJ1-6; no clear D. Trimming stripped 1 base from V and 7 bases from J, with 8 bases between. From germline, CDR1 is SGHNT and CDR2 YENEEA. CDR3 length equals 14 residues. The CDR3 region is CASSLGRVNSPLHF. CDR3 sequence (DNA): TGTGCCAGCAGCTTAGGACGGGTGAATTCACCCCTCCACTTT.

A note on this clone: Other DNA sequences of this sample code for an identical CDR3. This sequence joins TRBV6-5 and TRBJ2-1; TRBD2 matches 9 bases. Germline values: CDR1 MNHEY, CDR2 SVGAGI. J lost 0 bases, V lost 5 bases, and 2 bases had no gene match. The CDR3 sequence is 15 residues long. The CDR3 DNA reads TGTGCCAGCAGTCCGACTAGCGGCTCCTACAATGAGCAGTTCTTC. Its translation: CASSPTSGSYNEQFF.

V usage is TRBV10-3 and J usage is TRBJ1-3, with a weak D call TRBD1 (5 bases). CDR3 length: 16 amino acids. Trimming pared 0 bases from V and 0 bases from J, leaving 9 bases between. Germline CDR1 is ENHRY and CDR2 is SYGVKD. The CDR3 spells CAISESRGVSGNTIYF. CDR3 DNA sequence: TGTGCCATCAGTGAGTCAAGGGGCGTCTCTGGAAACACCATATATTTT.

By share, this clone ranks as medium-sized. This sequence joins TRBV7-9 and TRBJ1-6; the match to TRBD1 covers 8 bases. After removal of 0 bases from V and 0 bases from J, the junction contained 7 bases not matched to a gene. Germline CDR1 SEHNR, CDR2 FQNEAQ (reference sequence). The CDR3 is made up of 19 amino acids. The CDR3 region has the DNA TGTGCCAGCAGCTTAGCCAATTGGACAGGGAGCTCCTATAATTCACCCCTCCACTTT. It yields the protein CASSLANWTGSSYNSPLHF.

This sequence joins TRBV27 and TRBJ1-1, with a weak D call TRBD1 (6 bases). Germline V gene lookup returns CDR1 MNHEY and CDR2 SMNVEV (reference sequence). V lost 6 bases and J lost 4, with 15 bases in between. This CDR3 contains 14 residues. The CDR3, as DNA: TGTGCCAGCAGCAAACAGGGTCAAATCACTGAAGCTTTCTTT. Protein: CASSKQGQITEAFF.

V usage is TRBV28 and J usage is TRBJ1-4, with D tentatively TRBD1 (6 bases). V dropped 8 bases and J dropped 14 bases, with 21 bases sitting between them. Germline CDR1 and CDR2: MDHEN and SYDVKM. CDR3 length: 13 amino acids. As DNA, the CDR3 is TGTGCCAGCTATGGGACAACTCTAAGTCATCTGTTTTTT. It codes for CASYGTTLSHLFF.